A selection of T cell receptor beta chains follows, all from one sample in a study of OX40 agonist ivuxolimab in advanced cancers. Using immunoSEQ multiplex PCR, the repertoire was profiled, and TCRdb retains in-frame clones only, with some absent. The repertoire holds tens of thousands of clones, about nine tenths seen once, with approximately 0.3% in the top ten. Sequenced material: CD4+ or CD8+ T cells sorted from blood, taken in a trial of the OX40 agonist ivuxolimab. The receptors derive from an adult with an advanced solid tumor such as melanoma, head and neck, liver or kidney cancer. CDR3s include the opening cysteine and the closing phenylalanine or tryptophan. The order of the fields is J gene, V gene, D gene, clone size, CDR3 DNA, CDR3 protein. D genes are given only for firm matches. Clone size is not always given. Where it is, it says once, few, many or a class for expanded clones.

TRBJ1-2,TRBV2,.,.,TGTGCCAGCAGTGACAGAGGGTACTATGGCTACACCTTC,CASSDRGYYGYTF
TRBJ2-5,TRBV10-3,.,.,TGTGCCACCGGTCGGGGGGCAGGAGAGACCCAGTACTTC,CATGRGAGETQYF
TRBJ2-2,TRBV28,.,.,TGTGCCAGCCGCGCATTACCTACCGGGGAGCTGTTTTTT,CASRALPTGELFF
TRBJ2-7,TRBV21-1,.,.,TGTGCCAGCAGTTGCGGTGGGACAGGGGGCTCCTACGAGCAGTACTTC,CASSCGGTGGSYEQYF
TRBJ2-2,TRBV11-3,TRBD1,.,TGTGCCAGCAGTAAAAGACAGGGGGACACCGGGGAGCTGTTTTTT,CASSKRQGDTGELFF
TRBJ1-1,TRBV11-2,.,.,TGTGCCAGCAGCCACGTGGGGCGCGACACTGAAGCTTTCTTT,CASSHVGRDTEAFF
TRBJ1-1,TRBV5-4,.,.,TGTGCCAGCAGCCCAGACAGATCGGGGAGGACTGAAGCTTTCTTT,CASSPDRSGRTEAFF
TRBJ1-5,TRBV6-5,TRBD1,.,TGTGCCAGCAGTCAGGACAGGGGGCTAAAGCCCCAGCATTTT,CASSQDRGLKPQHF
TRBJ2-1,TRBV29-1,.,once,TGCAGCGTTGAAGATACCAATGAGCAGTTCTTC,CSVEDTNEQFF
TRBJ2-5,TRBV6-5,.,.,TGTGCCAGCAGTTACTCTACCGGGGGAGGAGAGACCCAGTACTTC,CASSYSTGGGETQYF
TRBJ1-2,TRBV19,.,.,TGTGCCAGTAGTATAGACAGGTCCTATGGCTACACCTTC,CASSIDRSYGYTF
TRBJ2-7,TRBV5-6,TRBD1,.,TGTGCCAGCAGCTCGATGGACAGGGGAGGCTACGAGCAGTACTTC,CASSSMDRGGYEQYF
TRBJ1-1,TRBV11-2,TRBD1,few,TGTGCCAGCAGCTTAGCCCGGGACAGGAGGGCTTTCTTT,CASSLARDRRAFF
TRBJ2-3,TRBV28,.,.,TGTGCCAGCAGTTTTTCGGGGGCAGATACGCAGTATTTT,CASSFSGADTQYF
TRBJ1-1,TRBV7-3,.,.,TGTGCCAGCAGCTCTTCCCCGGGCCCGAACACTGAAGCTTTCTTT,CASSSSPGPNTEAFF
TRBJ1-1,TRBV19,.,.,TGTGCCAGTAGCCCCGGTGGGGCGAACACTGAAGCTTTCTTT,CASSPGGANTEAFF
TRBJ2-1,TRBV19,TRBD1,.,TGTGCCAGTAAAGGCGAGGGACAGGGGATATACAATGAGCAGTTCTTC,CASKGEGQGIYNEQFF
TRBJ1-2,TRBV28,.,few,TGTGCCAGCAGGGGGGCGGGTCGGGATGGCTACACCTTC,CASRGAGRDGYTF
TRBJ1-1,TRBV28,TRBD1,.,TGTGCCAGCAGTTTATGGAGAATAGGGGGCCTCAACACTGAAGCTTTCTTT,CASSLWRIGGLNTEAFF
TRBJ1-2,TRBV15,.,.,TGTGCCACCAGCAGAGATGGAGGAGTTTTTGATGGCTACACCTTC,CATSRDGGVFDGYTF
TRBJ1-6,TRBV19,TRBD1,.,TGTGCCAGTAGACGGGACAGCTTCACGTCTCGGGCACCCCTCCACTTT,CASRRDSFTSRAPLHF
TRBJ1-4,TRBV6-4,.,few,TGTGCCAGCAGTGAAACAGGGCGGGCCGGCGAAAAACTGTTTTTT,CASSETGRAGEKLFF
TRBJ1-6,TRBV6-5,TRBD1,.,TGTGCCAGCAGTTACCGACCCACAGGGGATAATTCACCCCTCCACTTT,CASSYRPTGDNSPLHF
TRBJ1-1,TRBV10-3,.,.,TGTGCCATCAGAGAGTCAGAGGGGGGACCGAGGGACACTGAAGCTTTCTTT,CAIRESEGGPRDTEAFF
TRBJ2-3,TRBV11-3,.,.,TGTGCCAGCAGCTTAGCGGGCCAGGGGGGCGCAGATACGCAGTATTTT,CASSLAGQGGADTQYF
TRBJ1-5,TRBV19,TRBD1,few,TGTGCCAGTAGTACCTCCCGCCCGGGACAGGGATCTGGAAGACAGCCCCAGCATTTT,CASSTSRPGQGSGRQPQHF
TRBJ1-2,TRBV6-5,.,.,TGTGCCAGCAGAACGACATTTTCCTACACCTTC,CASRTTFSYTF
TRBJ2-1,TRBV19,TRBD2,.,TGTGCCAGTAGTATGGGGACTAGCGGGACCCGTGATGAGCAGTTCTTC,CASSMGTSGTRDEQFF
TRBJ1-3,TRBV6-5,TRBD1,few,TGTGCCAGCAGTTTAAGACAGGGGCTCGGAAACACCATATATTTT,CASSLRQGLGNTIYF
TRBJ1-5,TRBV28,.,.,TGTGCCAGCAGTGAAACGACAGGAAATCATCAGCCCCAGCATTTT,CASSETTGNHQPQHF
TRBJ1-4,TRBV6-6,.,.,TGTGCCAGCAGGGAAGTACGGGAAAAACTGTTTTTT,CASREVREKLFF
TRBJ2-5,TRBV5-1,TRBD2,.,TGCGCCAGCAGCAAGACTAGCGGGGCCAATCTGGAGACCCAGTACTTC,CASSKTSGANLETQYF